This TCR beta chain was observed in a study of OX40 agonist ivuxolimab in advanced cancers. Study information: In three patients, partial responses were observed, one with hepatocellular carcinoma and two with cutaneous melanoma.

Sampling of blood occurred at baseline, cycle 4 day 1, and cycle 7 day 1. Some clones are missing from TCRdb's copy, which holds only in-frame ones; the method was immunoSEQ multiplex PCR. Found here are over 50,000 clones, about 91% of them singletons; the top ten hold 18%. The CDR3 loop spans 14 amino acids. Between the trimmed V and J ends, which lost 3 bases and 2 bases, there was a span of 10 bases. Germline V lookup: CDR1 SGHAT, CDR2 FQNNGV. The sequenced sample was CD4+ or CD8+ T cells sorted from blood, obtained in a trial of the OX40 agonist ivuxolimab. The chain links TRBV11-2 to TRBJ2-5, with unresolved D. The clonotype comes from an adult with an advanced solid tumor such as melanoma, head and neck, liver or kidney cancer. The CDR3 is CASSFADIQETQYF. The CDR3 DNA is TGTGCCAGCAGCTTCGCAGACATACAAGAGACCCAGTACTTC.